This T cell receptor (beta chain) was identified in a study of PD-1 blockade in classical Hodgkin lymphoma. Regarding the study as a whole: It was reported that newly diagnosed patients had less baseline TCR diversity than healthy donors. Factors driving the repertoire differences, possibly disease activity or prior therapy, remain undefined.

Time point in this sample: newly diagnosed, previously untreated cHL patient sample. Researchers used newly diagnosed, untreated classical Hodgkin lymphoma PBMCs for comparison. Concerning this clone: The antigen is unknown.

Using immunoSEQ multiplex PCR, the repertoire was profiled, and TCRdb retains in-frame clones only, with some absent. The sample holds tens of thousands of clones, approximately 93% seen once. V lost 8 bases to trimming and J lost 0 bases, with 13 bases between them. Looked up from germline, CDR1 is MRHNA and CDR2 is SNTAGT. This CDR3 has 15 residues. The rearrangement uses TRBV6-4 and TRBJ1-4, with unresolved D. This TCR derives from a human donor with classical Hodgkin lymphoma. The sequenced sample was peripheral blood mononuclear cells (PBMCs). Here the CDR3 reads CASSKLGATNEKLFF. In DNA form, the CDR3 reads TGTGCCAGCTCAAAACTGGGCGCAACTAATGAAAAACTGTTTTTT.